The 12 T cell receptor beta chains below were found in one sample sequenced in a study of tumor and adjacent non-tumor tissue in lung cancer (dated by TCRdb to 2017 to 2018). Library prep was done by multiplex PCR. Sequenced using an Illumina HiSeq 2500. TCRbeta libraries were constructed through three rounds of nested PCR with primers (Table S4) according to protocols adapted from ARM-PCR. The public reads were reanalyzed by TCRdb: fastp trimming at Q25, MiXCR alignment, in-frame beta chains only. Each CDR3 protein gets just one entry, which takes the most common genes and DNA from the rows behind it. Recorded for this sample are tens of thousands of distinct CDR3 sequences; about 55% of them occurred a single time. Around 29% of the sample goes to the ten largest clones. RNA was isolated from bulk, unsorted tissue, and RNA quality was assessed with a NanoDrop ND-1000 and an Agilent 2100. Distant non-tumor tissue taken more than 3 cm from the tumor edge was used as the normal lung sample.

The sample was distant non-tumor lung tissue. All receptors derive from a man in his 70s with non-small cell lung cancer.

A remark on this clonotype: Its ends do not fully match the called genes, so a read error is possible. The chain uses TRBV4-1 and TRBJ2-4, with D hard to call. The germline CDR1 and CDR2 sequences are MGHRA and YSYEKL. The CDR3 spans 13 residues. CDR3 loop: CATSQMIQNIQYF. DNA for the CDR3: TGCGCCACCAGCCAAATGATCCAAAATATTCAATACTTC.

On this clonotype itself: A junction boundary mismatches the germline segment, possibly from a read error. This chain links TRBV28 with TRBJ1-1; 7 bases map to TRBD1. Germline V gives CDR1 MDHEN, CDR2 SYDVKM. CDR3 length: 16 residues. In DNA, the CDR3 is TGTGCCTGCAGTTCCCCGTCAGGGGGGCCAAACACTGAAGCTTTCTTT. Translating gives CACSSPSGGPNTEAFF. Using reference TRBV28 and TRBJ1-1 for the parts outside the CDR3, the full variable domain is DVKVTQSSRYLVKRTGEKVFLECVQDMDHENMFWYRQDPGLGLRLIYFSYDVKMKEKGDIPEGYSVSREKKERFSLILESASTNQTSMYLCACSSPSGGPNTEAFFGQGTRLTVV.

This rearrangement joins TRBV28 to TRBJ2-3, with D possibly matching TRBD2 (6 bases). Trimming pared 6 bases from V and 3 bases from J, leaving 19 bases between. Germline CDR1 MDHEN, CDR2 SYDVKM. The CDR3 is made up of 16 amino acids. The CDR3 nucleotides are TGTGCCAGCAGGGGAGGATGGATAATCCTAACAGATACGCAGTATTTT. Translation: CASRGGWIILTDTQYF.

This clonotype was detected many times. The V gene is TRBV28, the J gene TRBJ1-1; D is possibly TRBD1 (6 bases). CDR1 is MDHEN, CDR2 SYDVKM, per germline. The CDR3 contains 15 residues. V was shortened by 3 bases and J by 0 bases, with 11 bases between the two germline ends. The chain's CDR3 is CASSLKQGMNTEAFF. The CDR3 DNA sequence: TGTGCCAGCAGTTTGAAACAGGGTATGAACACTGAAGCTTTCTTT.

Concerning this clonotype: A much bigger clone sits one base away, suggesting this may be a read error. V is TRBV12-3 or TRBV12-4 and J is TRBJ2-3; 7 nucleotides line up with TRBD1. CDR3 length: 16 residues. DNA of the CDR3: TGTGCCAGCAGCGATGGGACCCGCCCTGGGACAGATATGCAGTATTTT. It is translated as CASSDGTRPGTDMQYF.

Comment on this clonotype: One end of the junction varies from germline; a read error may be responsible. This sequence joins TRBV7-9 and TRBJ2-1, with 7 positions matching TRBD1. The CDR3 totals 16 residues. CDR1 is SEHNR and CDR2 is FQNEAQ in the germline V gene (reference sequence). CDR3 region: CASNLDWTGIYNEQFF. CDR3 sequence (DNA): TGTGCGAGCAACTTAGACTGGACAGGCATCTACAATGAGCAGTTCTTC.

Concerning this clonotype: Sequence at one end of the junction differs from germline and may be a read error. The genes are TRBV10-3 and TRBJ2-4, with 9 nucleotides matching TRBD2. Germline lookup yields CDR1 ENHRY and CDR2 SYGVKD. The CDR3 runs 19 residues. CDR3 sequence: CPISESVAGARLDKNIQCF. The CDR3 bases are TGTCCCATCAGTGAGTCTGTAGCGGGGGCCAGGTTGGACAAAAACATTCAATGCTTC.

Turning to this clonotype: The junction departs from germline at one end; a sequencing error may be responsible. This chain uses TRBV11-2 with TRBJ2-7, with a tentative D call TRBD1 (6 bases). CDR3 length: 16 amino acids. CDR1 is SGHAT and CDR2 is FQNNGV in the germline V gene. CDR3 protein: CTSSLGGSRDAYEQYF. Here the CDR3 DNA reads TGTACCAGCAGCTTAGGGGGTAGCAGAGATGCCTACGAGCAGTACTTC.

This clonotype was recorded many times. The CDR3 region has the DNA TGTGCCAGCAGGGCGGGATCCCGGGTGGAGTTCTTC. Translating gives CASRAGSRVEFF. The chain is built from TRBV6-5 and TRBJ2-1; perhaps TRBD2 as D (6 bases). This CDR3 region has 12 residues. Germline assignment: CDR1 MNHEY and CDR2 SVGAGI. V lost 6 bases and J lost 14, with 17 bases in between.

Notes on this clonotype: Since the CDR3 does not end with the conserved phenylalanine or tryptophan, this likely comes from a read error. CDR3 in amino acids: CASSVQDGYTL. The CDR3 nucleotides are TGTGCCAGCAGCGTGCAGGACGGCTACACCTTG. V gene TRBV12-3 or TRBV12-4 combines with J gene TRBJ1-2, with D hard to call. There are 11 residues in the CDR3. V was cut by 6 bases and J by 8 bases, with 10 bases left in between.

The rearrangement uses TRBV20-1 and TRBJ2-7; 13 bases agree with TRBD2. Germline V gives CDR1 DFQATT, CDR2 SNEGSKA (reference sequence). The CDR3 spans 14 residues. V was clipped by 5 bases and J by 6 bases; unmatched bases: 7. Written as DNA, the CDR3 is TGCAGTGCTTGGGGACTAGCGGGATCTGTCGAGCAGTACTTC. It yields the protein CSAWGLAGSVEQYF.

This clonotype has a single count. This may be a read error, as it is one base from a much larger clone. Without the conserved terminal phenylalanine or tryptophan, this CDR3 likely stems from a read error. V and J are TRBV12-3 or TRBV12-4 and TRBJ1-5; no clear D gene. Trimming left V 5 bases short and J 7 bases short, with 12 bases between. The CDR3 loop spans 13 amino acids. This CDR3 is CASSAQLSQPQHS. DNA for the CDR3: TGTGCCAGCAGTGCCCAGCTATCACAGCCCCAGCATTCT.